The present TCR beta chain was sequenced within a study of cytomegalovirus exposure and HLA in healthy donors. Study details: An earlier analysis identified under 130 million unique TCR beta sequences in some 180 million T cells. Among the roughly 380 donors who were genotyped, about 80% fell in the genetic ancestry cluster that is associated with self-reported Caucasian donors.

Points from the study as a whole: In an earlier analysis, productive rearrangement rates for most beta V segments clustered near 87% or 30%. Some TCR beta chains (164 of them) were listed as cytomegalovirus-associated.

In the PCR, 60 Vbeta and 13 Jbeta primers were used. Produced via immunoSEQ multiplex PCR; TCRdb's table is partial and in-frame only. The profile shows around 130,000 clones, 65% to 80% of them singletons. Trimming left V 2 bases short and J 5 bases short, with 16 bases between. Germline V gene lookup returns CDR1 LGHNT and CDR2 FRNRAP. The CDR3 spans 16 residues. This clone was seen only once. No antigen is known for it. Input material: PBMCs. V is TRBV12-5 and J is TRBJ2-1; D is ambiguous. The TCR was taken from a human donor in good health. DNA for the CDR3: TGTGCTAGTGGTTTGTCGCGGTCGGATCGAAACAATGAGCAGTTCTTC. As protein: CASGLSRSDRNNEQFF.